Described below is a single T cell receptor (beta chain) sequence and its context. A few counts support this clone. Its cognate antigen has yet to be identified. No much larger clone exists at a distance of one base, and base qualities are not known. Participants in the prospective study were aged roughly 18 to 100 years, lived in over 20 United States geographic areas, and enrolled through a virtual design. To assign participants to cohorts, the prospective study relied on clinical history that participants themselves reported in a screening survey and a study questionnaire. Recovered participants in ImmuneRACE Cohort 3 were defined by two consecutive negative NP/OP PCR tests, clearance by a healthcare professional, or resolution of symptoms. In the prospective study, whole blood, serum and a nasopharyngeal or oropharyngeal swab were collected from each participant by mobile phlebotomists. Over a roughly two-month period, participants in the prospective study had the option of providing additional blood draws and questionnaires. Before DNA extraction, blood samples from the prospective study were shipped at room temperature or frozen.

The immunoSEQ Assay, a bias-controlled multiplex PCR, was used to amplify TCRbeta CDR3 regions from genomic DNA. In the original analysis: The number of nucleated cells in each sample was estimated by amplification of reference gene primers within the assay. To quantify the absolute abundance of each unique TCRbeta CDR3 rearrangement, sequence reads were collapsed and filtered. For each sample, productive Simpson clonality was calculated as the square root of Simpson's diversity index across productive rearrangements. Not all clones reach the TCRdb copy of this immuneACCESS table, which keeps in-frame sequences only. Checked studies attribute under half of the gap to unresolved V genes and leave the rest unexplained. D and trimming were read from the DNA, whereas the V and J calls and clone size are those reported in that table. This sample comprises 160,000 or so clones, over 75% of them detected only once. The biggest ten clones account for less than 6% of the sample.

V and J are truncated by 6 bases and 7 bases respectively, leaving an intervening sequence of 12 bases. There are 12 amino acids in the CDR3, from cysteine to phenylalanine inclusive. CDR3 DNA only is kept here, 36 bases in frame from base 1. Via the germline V gene (reference sequence), CDR1 is WNHNN and CDR2 SYGVQD. This sample was included in a study of blood T cell repertoires in COVID-19 (TCRdb year 2020). A note on the overall study: Samples covering the acute and convalescent phases of COVID-19 were provided by collaborators in the United States, Italy and Spain. The material from the prospective study consisted of cDNA or gDNA derived from T cells, B-cell-depleted T cells, or PBMCs. Subjects who had been exposed to COVID-19, were actively infected with it, or had recovered from it provided the deeply sampled blood TCRbeta repertoires that made up the dataset. The repertoires were released in a freely available public database meant as a resource for research on the immune response to SARS-CoV-2. The samples were drawn from two sources: the first 160 participants of the ongoing ImmuneRACE study, and over 950 subjects contributed by 6 global collaborators. A de-identified subject ID, COVID-19 status, age in years and sex were almost always included in the sample metadata. Where available, HLA class I and class II types were obtained from metadata supplied by the sample provider rather than from assay-based typing. The paper as a whole reports these results and caveats: Clinical and demographic metadata were provided uncurated, with the amount varying by source and participant.

This receptor chain uses TRBV10-1 and TRBJ2-5; the D gene is perhaps TRBD1, on 6 matching bases. The source is a man in his forties or fifties who had recovered from COVID-19. The sample comprised PBMCs or T cells enriched from blood (not recorded which). The sequence in DNA is TGCGCCAGCAGCAAAGAACAGGGGACCCAGTACTTC. The translation is CASSKEQGTQYF.